This TCR beta chain stems from a study of spatial heterogeneity in lung cancer. Overall study context: A consistent excess of beta-chain over alpha-chain sequences was detected. Each distinct TCR and UMI combination averaged more than ten appearances in raw reads.

TCRdb called the 5' RACE reads again in MiXCR, with one record for every CDR3 protein. This sample has approximately 2,100 distinct CDR3 sequences, with around 8.7% found just once. Stated time point: sample taken at primary tumor resection. Tumor, nontumor lung or frozen PBMC supplied whole RNA, sequenced without sorting. The CDR3 length is 15 residues. Trimming cost V 0 bases and J 6 bases, with 14 bases left between them. CDR1 and CDR2 from the germline V gene are SGHRS and YFSETQ. This chain joins TRBV5-1 and TRBJ2-3, with D maybe TRBD1 (6 bases). This sequence originates from a female donor with early-stage non-small cell lung cancer. The sequenced sample was normal lung tissue next to the tumor, obtained at surgery. CDR3 in DNA: TGCGCCAGCAGCTTGGGGTCCAGGGGAACCGATACGCAGTATTTT. It codes for CASSLGSRGTDTQYF.